These 26 T cell receptor beta chains were all obtained from the same sample, sequenced in a study of tumor and adjacent non-tumor tissue in lung cancer. This sample's RNA came from whole unsorted tissue. The library came from three nested PCR rounds adapted from ARM-PCR protocols. TCRdb re-analysed the multiplex PCR reads in MiXCR, keeping a single row per CDR3 protein. Here the sample spans over 110,000 distinct CDR3 sequences, 66% being singletons. The sequenced material came from lung tumor tissue. The receptors derive from a man aged 60 to 69 with small cell lung cancer.

A word on this clonotype: Because it lacks the conserved phenylalanine or tryptophan at the end, this CDR3 is likely a read error. Because the CDR3's place on the DNA is in doubt, the DNA is left out and the CDR3 is given as listed by TCRdb. V gene TRBV11-2 combines with J gene TRBJ2-5; TRBD2, the table's D call, lacks a check against the DNA. The CDR3 has 12 amino acids, counting both end residues. Germline CDR1 reads SGHAT; CDR2 reads FQNNGV. The CDR3 region is CSSSVTGAQEYI.

This clonotype was recorded only once. A single base separates this from a much larger clone, so it may be a read error. V is TRBV29-1 and J is TRBJ2-2, with D uncertain. The CDR3 length is 16 residues. Trimming cost V 0 bases and J 5 bases, with 16 bases left between them. Germline CDR1 SQVTM, CDR2 ANQGSEA. This CDR3 reads CSVEERPCAPTGELFF. CDR3 coding DNA: TGCAGCGTTGAAGAAAGGCCATGCGCTCCTACCGGGGAGCTGTTTTTT.

There are many counts of this clonotype. J is TRBJ2-1 and V is TRBV11-3; D may correspond to TRBD1 or TRBD2 (5 bases each). V was trimmed by 1 base and J by 2 bases, leaving 9 bases between them. Germline values: CDR1 SGHNT, CDR2 YENEEA. There are 15 residues in the CDR3. CDR3 DNA sequence: TGTGCCAGCAGCTTAGGGCAGGGAGCCTACAATGAGCAGTTCTTC. This codes for CASSLGQGAYNEQFF.

In the case of this clonotype: Compared with germline, one end of the junction differs, possibly owing to a read error. The chain recombines TRBV4-1 with TRBJ1-4, with a weak D call TRBD1 (5 bases). There are 16 residues in the CDR3. Germline CDR1 MGHRA, CDR2 YSYEKL. DNA for the CDR3: TGCGCCGGCAGCCAAGGGGATTCAGGGATAAATGAAAAACTGTTTTTT. It is translated as CAGSQGDSGINEKLFF.

The J gene is TRBJ2-1, the V gene TRBV20-1; 11 positions agree with TRBD2. Germline V gene sequence: CDR1 DFQATT, CDR2 SNEGSKA (reference sequence). The V and J ends lost 5 bases and 16 bases, in that order; junction bases with no gene match: 16. The CDR3 spans 14 residues. The chain's CDR3 is CSASTSGTHNEKFF. CDR3 in DNA: TGCAGTGCTTCGACTAGCGGGACACACAATGAGAAATTCTTC.

About this clonotype: An end of the junction differs from the germline gene, which may be a read error. The chain recombines TRBV7-8 with TRBJ2-2; TRBD2 might be the D (6 bases). The CDR3 contains 15 residues. The germline CDR1 and CDR2 sequences are SGHVS and FQNEAQ. Here the CDR3 reads CASSQLGGVTGELFF. CDR3 bases: TGTGCAAGCAGCCAGCTCGGGGGAGTGACCGGGGAGCTGTTTTTT. Combining the CDR3 with reference TRBV7-8 and TRBJ2-2 gives the whole variable domain GAGVSQSPRYKVAKRGQDVALRCDPISGHVSLFWYQQALGQGPEFLTYFQNEAQLDKSGLPSDRFFAERPEGSVSTLKIQRTQQEDSAVYLCASSQLGGVTGELFFGEGSRLTVL.

To note about this clonotype: Compared with germline, one end of the junction differs, possibly owing to a read error. The rearrangement links TRBV4-1 to TRBJ2-5, with 7 nucleotides matching TRBD1. The CDR3 contains 17 residues. The germline gives CDR1 MGHRA, CDR2 YSYEKL. The CDR3 nucleotides are TGCGCCAGCAGCCACTGGACGAGTTCAGGGGGTGAAGAGACCCAATACTTC. Protein product: CASSHWTSSGGEETQYF.

V gene TRBV5-1 combines with J gene TRBJ1-4; D is unresolved. V shed 3 bases and J shed 8 bases, with 11 bases lying between them. Germline V CDR1 and CDR2: SGHRS, YFSETQ. This CDR3 contains 13 residues. The CDR3 reads CASSSGVEEKLFF. CDR3 nucleotide sequence: TGCGCCAGCAGCTCTGGGGTGGAAGAAAAACTGTTTTTT.

Details on this clonotype: Since the CDR3 does not end with the conserved phenylalanine or tryptophan, this likely comes from a read error. Because the CDR3's place on the DNA is in doubt, the DNA is left out and the CDR3 is given as listed by TCRdb. The J gene is TRBJ2-7, the V gene TRBV11-2; the table gives TRBD1 as D, unverified against the DNA. Germline assignment: CDR1 SGHAT and CDR2 FQNNGV. The CDR3 numbers 14 amino acids, ends counted. The CDR3: CASSLISRGGEQYY.

The V call is TRBV20-1, the J call TRBJ2-3; no clear D. The CDR3 is 11 residues long. Germline loops: CDR1 DFQATT, CDR2 SNEGSKA (reference sequence). V lost 6 bases and J 5 bases, leaving 9 bases between the germline ends. The CDR3 DNA reads TGCAGTGCGGAAATGGTAGATACGCAGTATTTT. Translation gives CSAEMVDTQYF.

This clonotype was recorded once. Because the CDR3 is missing its conserved closing phenylalanine or tryptophan, this is likely a read error. Because the CDR3's place on the DNA is in doubt, the DNA is left out and the CDR3 is given as listed by TCRdb. CDR3 amino acids: CASSLVSGRGGGELFL. The chain joins TRBV5-4 to TRBJ2-2; the table gives TRBD2 as D, unverified against the DNA. Germline V CDR1 and CDR2: SGHNT, YYREEE (reference sequence). The CDR3 totals 16 residues, both ends included.

The chain is built from TRBV6-1 and TRBJ1-5, with a tentative D call TRBD1 (5 bases). This CDR3 has 13 residues. The V and J ends lost 6 bases and 3 bases respectively, with 9 bases between them. Germline V gene lookup returns CDR1 MNHNS and CDR2 SASEGT. CDR3 bases: TGTGCCAGCAGACAGGTTAACAATCAGCCCCAGCATTTT. It yields the protein CASRQVNNQPQHF.

Concerning this clonotype itself: This clone may be a read error of a much larger clone one base away. The CDR3 DNA reads as TGTGCCAGCAGTTACGCGGGACTAGCTTCCGATGAGCAGTCCTTC. Translation: CASSYAGLASDEQSF. The chain has TRBV6-5 and TRBJ2-1; 9 bases agree with TRBD2. There are 15 residues in the CDR3. Germline assignment: CDR1 MNHEY and CDR2 SVGAGI.

Remarks on this clonotype: The junction does not match germline at one end; this may be a read error. V is TRBV7-9 and J is TRBJ1-2; possibly TRBD1 for D (5 bases). Germline CDR1 reads SEHNR; CDR2 reads FQNEAQ (reference sequence). CDR3 length: 12 residues. The CDR3 DNA is TGTTCCAGCAGCTTAGGGGCCGCTGGCTACACCTTC. Translated, it gives CSSSLGAAGYTF.

Comments on this clonotype: The missing conserved phenylalanine or tryptophan at the end of this CDR3 makes a read error likely. The chain joins TRBV29-1 to TRBJ2-1; D not certain. Germline assignment: CDR1 SQVTM and CDR2 ANQGSEA. The CDR3 extends over 15 amino acids. The DNA for the CDR3 is TGCAGCGCCCGACCGACCGTAGACTCCTATAATGAGCAGTTCTCC. Encoded protein: CSARPTVDSYNEQFS.

Details on this clonotype: A read error may produce the germline difference seen at one junction end. This chain links TRBV5-6 with TRBJ2-2; D possibly uses TRBD1 or TRBD2 (5 bases each). Germline CDR1 SGHDT, CDR2 YYEEEE. The CDR3 covers 16 residues. CDR3 amino acids: CATSLGREGQGGELFF. In DNA form, the CDR3 reads TGTGCCACCAGCTTGGGTCGCGAGGGGCAAGGCGGGGAGCTGTTTTTT.

A note on this clonotype: A much larger clone differs from this one at a single base, so this may be a read error. The rearrangement uses TRBV20-1 and TRBJ2-7; 7 nucleotides align to TRBD2. The germline CDR1 and CDR2 sequences are DFQATT and SNEGSKA (reference sequence). J gave up 2 bases and V 7 bases, and 11 bases lay outside the gene matches. This CDR3 contains 14 residues. CDR3 protein: CSVRGGRKAYEQYF. The CDR3 bases are TGCAGTGTTAGGGGCGGGAGAAAGGCCTACGAGCAGTACTTC.

To note about this clonotype: At one end, the junction sequence differs from germline, possibly due to a read error. The chain carries TRBV6-1 and TRBJ2-3; no definite D call. Germline CDR1 is MNHNS and CDR2 is SASEGT. The CDR3 loop spans 11 amino acids. CDR3 in amino acids: CASGVEDTQYF. CDR3 DNA: TGTGCCAGCGGTGTAGAAGATACCCAGTATTTT.

The chain uses TRBV12-3 or TRBV12-4 and TRBJ2-2; tentatively, D is TRBD2 (6 bases). The CDR3 covers 15 residues. V was cut by 5 bases and J by 6 bases, with 16 bases left in between. CDR3 amino acids: CASSVRRAESGELFF. The CDR3 DNA is TGTGCCAGCAGTGTCCGGAGGGCCGAATCCGGGGAGCTGTTTTTT.

This clonotype was seen a single time. This clone may be a read error of a much larger clone one base away. The genes are TRBV6-6 and TRBJ1-2, with D possibly TRBD1 on 5 matching bases. The CDR3 length is 13 residues. CDR1 and CDR2 from the germline V gene are MNHNY and SVGAGI (reference sequence). V was shortened by 4 bases and J by 5 bases, with 11 bases between the two germline ends. The CDR3 coding sequence is TGTGCCAGCAGTTTAGGGGTTGCTTATGGCTACACCTTC. Translating gives CASSLGVAYGYTF.

The chain uses TRBV10-3 and TRBJ2-1, with 7 bases identical to TRBD2. The CDR3 contains 15 residues. Looked up from germline, CDR1 is ENHRY and CDR2 is SYGVKD. Germline trimming cut 2 bases from V and 0 bases from J; bases unmatched to any gene: 1. In DNA form, the CDR3 reads TGTGCCATCAGTGAGGGGGGGGGCTCCTACAATGAGCAGTTCTTC. It is translated as CAISEGGGSYNEQFF.

Concerning this clonotype: Mismatch with germline at one junction end may stem from a read error. This chain's CDR3 is CAISPLREGPFGEQFF. The DNA for the CDR3 is TGTGCCATCAGCCCCCTGCGGGAGGGCCCTTTCGGCGAGCAGTTCTTC. The chain has TRBV11-3 and TRBJ2-1; 9 bases map to TRBD2. There are 16 residues in the CDR3. CDR1 is SGHNT and CDR2 is YENEEA in the germline V gene.

This chain links TRBV29-1 with TRBJ2-7; tentatively, D is TRBD1 or TRBD2 (6 bases each). The length of the CDR3 is 14 residues. Per germline, CDR1 SQVTM and CDR2 ANQGSEA. The CDR3 here is CIAVRGPSSYEQYF. The CDR3 coding sequence is TGCATCGCTGTACGGGGGCCGAGCTCCTACGAGCAGTACTTC.

A word on this clonotype: The junction differs from germline at one of its ends, possibly a read error. The DNA of the CDR3 is TGTGTCAGCAGTCCCGGACAGGAGAGGACCCTCCACTTT. Its translation: CVSSPGQERTLHF. The gene calls are TRBV6-6 and TRBJ1-6, with 7 nucleotides matching TRBD1. The germline V gene has CDR1 MNHNY and CDR2 SVGAGI (reference sequence). There are 13 residues in the CDR3.

The chain uses TRBV11-2 and TRBJ1-2, with TRBD1 matching 7 bases. The CDR3 has 13 amino acids. Germline V gives CDR1 SGHAT, CDR2 FQNNGV. This CDR3 reads CVSSLTGVNGYTF. In DNA, the CDR3 is TGTGTCAGTAGCTTAACAGGGGTAAATGGCTACACCTTC.

The chain has TRBV5-6 and TRBJ2-3; perhaps TRBD1 as D (6 bases). Trimming cost V 1 base and J 4 bases, with 13 bases left between them. Germline lookup yields CDR1 SGHDT and CDR2 YYEEEE. The CDR3 length is 15 residues. CDR3 residues: CASSLQAGDPDTQYF. CDR3 DNA sequence: TGTGCCAGCAGCTTGCAGGCAGGGGACCCAGATACGCAGTATTTT. The full variable domain, its missing parts supplied by reference TRBV5-6 and TRBJ2-3, is DAGVTQSPTHLIKTRGQQVTLRCSPKSGHDTVSWYQQALGQGPQFIFQYYEEEERQRGNFPDRFSGHQFPNYSSELNVNALLLGDSALYLCASSLQAGDPDTQYFGPGTRLTVL.